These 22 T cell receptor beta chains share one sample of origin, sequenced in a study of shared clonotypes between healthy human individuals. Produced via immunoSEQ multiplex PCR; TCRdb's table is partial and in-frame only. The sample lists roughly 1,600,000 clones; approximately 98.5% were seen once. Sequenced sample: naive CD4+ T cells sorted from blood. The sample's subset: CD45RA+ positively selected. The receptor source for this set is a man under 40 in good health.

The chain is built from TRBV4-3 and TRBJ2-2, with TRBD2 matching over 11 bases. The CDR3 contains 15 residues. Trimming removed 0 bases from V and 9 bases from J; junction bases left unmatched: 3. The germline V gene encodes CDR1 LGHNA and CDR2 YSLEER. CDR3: CASSQELAGVRELFF. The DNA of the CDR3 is TGCGCCAGCAGCCAAGAACTAGCGGGAGTTCGGGAGCTGTTTTTT.

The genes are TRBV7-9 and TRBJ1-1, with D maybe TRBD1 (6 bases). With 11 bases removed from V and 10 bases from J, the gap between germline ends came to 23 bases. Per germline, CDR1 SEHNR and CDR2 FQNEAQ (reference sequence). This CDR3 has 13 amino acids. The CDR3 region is CAPTLGGAKGAFF. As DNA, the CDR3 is TGTGCCCCTACACTAGGGGGGGCAAAAGGAGCTTTCTTT.

The chain's CDR3 is CASGLILAPASNEQFF. CDR3 sequence (DNA): TGTGCTAGTGGTTTGATACTAGCTCCCGCTTCAAATGAGCAGTTCTTC. The V and J genes are TRBV12-5 and TRBJ2-1; D perhaps matches TRBD2 (6 bases). CDR3 size: 16 residues. Between the trimmed V and J ends, which lost 2 bases and 7 bases, there was a span of 18 bases. Germline CDR1 LGHNT, CDR2 FRNRAP.

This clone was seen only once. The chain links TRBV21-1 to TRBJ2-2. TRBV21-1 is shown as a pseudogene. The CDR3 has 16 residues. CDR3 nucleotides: TGTGCCCCCTGTAAAGGGAGGGGGCGCGGTCCCGGGGAGCTGTTTTTT. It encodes CAPCKGRGRGPGELFF.

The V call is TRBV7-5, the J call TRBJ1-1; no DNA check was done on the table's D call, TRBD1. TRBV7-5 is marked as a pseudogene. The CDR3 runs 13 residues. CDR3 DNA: TGTGCCAGAAGCAGACACGAGAACACTGAAGCTTTCTTT. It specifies CARSRHENTEAFF.

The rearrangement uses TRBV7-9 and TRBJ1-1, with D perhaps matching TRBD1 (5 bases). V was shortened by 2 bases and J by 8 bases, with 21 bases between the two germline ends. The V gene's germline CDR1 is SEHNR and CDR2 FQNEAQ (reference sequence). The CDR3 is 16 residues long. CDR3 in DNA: TGTGCCAGCAGCTTAATTGGTGGGGGGATAACTGCCGAAGCTTTCTTT. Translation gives CASSLIGGGITAEAFF. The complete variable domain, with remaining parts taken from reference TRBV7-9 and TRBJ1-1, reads DTGVSQNPRHKITKRGQNVTFRCDPISEHNRLYWYRQTLGQGPEFLTYFQNEAQLEKSRLLSDRFSAERPKGSFSTLEIQRTEQGDSAMYLCASSLIGGGITAEAFFGQGTRLTVV.

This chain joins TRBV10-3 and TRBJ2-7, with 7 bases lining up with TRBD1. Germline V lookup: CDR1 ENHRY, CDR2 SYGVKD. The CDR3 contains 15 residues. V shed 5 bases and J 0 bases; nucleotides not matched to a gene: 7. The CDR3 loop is CAISTGQAFSYEQYF. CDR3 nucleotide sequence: TGTGCCATCAGTACCGGACAGGCTTTCTCCTACGAGCAGTACTTC.

The CDR3 loop reads CAISEPMGEKLFF. The CDR3 region has the DNA TGTGCCATCAGTGAACCCATGGGGGAAAAACTGTTTTTT. The chain recombines TRBV10-3 with TRBJ1-4; D is undetermined. The germline V gene has CDR1 ENHRY and CDR2 SYGVKD. The CDR3 sequence is 13 residues long. Trimming pared 3 bases from V and 8 bases from J, leaving 10 bases between.

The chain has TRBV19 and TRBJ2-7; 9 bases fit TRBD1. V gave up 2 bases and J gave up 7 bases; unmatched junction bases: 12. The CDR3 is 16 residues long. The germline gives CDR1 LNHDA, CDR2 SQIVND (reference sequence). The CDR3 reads CASSIIPGTGKGEQYF. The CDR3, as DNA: TGTGCCAGTAGTATAATTCCCGGGACAGGGAAAGGAGAGCAGTACTTC.

CDR3 in amino acids: CASSVMTSGARTDTQYF. CDR3 nucleotides: TGTGCCAGCAGCGTAATGACTAGCGGGGCCCGCACAGATACGCAGTATTTT. The chain couples TRBV9 to TRBJ2-3, with 11 bases identical to TRBD2. CDR1 is SGDLS, CDR2 YYNGEE, per germline. J gave up 1 base and V 1 base, and 5 bases lay outside the gene matches. The CDR3 consists of 17 residues.

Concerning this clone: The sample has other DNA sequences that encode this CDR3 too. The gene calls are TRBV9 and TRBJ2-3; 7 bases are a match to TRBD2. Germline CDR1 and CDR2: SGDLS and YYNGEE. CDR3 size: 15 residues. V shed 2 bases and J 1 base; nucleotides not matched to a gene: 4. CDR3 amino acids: CASSVRGEGTDTQYF. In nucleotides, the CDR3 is TGTGCCAGCAGCGTTCGGGGGGAAGGCACAGATACGCAGTATTTT.

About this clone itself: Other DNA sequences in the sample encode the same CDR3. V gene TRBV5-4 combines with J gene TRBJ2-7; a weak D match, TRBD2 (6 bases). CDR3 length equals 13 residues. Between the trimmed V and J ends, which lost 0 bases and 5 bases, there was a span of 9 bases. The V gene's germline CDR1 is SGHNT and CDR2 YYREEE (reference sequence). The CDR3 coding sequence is TGTGCCAGCAGCTTGGCCGGGGGAGACGAGCAGTACTTC. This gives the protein CASSLAGGDEQYF.

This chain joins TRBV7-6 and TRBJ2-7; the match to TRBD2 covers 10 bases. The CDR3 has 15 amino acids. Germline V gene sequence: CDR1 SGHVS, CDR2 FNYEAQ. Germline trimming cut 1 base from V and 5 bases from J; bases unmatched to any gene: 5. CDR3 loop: CASSLVSGRFHEQYF. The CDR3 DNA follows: TGTGCCAGCAGCTTAGTTAGCGGGAGGTTCCACGAGCAGTACTTC.

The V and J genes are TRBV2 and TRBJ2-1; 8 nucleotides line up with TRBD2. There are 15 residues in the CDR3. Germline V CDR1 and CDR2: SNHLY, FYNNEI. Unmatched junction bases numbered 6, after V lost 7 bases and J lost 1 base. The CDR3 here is CASTLTSASYNEQFF. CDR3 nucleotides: TGTGCCAGCACCCTGACTAGCGCTTCCTACAATGAGCAGTTCTTC. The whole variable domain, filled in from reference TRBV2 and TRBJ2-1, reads EPEVTQTPSHQVTQMGQEVILRCVPISNHLYFYWYRQILGQKVEFLVSFYNNEISEKSEIFDDQFSVERPDGSNFTLKIRSTKLEDSAMYFCASTLTSASYNEQFFGPGTRLTVL.

This chain's CDR3 is CASRQGGSNEKLFF. CDR3 in DNA: TGTGCCAGCAGGCAGGGGGGGTCTAATGAAAAACTGTTTTTT. V and J are TRBV4-2 and TRBJ1-4, with TRBD1 matching over 7 bases. From germline, CDR1 is LGHNA and CDR2 YNFKEQ. Trimming at V came to 6 bases and at J to 3 bases, leaving 4 bases not matched to a gene. CDR3 length: 14 amino acids.

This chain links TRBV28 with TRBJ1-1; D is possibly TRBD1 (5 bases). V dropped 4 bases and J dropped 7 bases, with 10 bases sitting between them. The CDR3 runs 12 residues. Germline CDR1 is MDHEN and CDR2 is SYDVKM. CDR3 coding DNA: TGTGCCAGCAGTTCAGGGAGAGGTGAAGCTTTCTTT. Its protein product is CASSSGRGEAFF.

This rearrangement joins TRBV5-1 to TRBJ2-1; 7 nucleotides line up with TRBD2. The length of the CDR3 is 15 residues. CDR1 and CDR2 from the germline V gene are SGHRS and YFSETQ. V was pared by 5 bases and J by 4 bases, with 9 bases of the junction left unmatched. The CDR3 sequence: CASSSWTREYNEQFF. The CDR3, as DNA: TGCGCCAGCAGTAGCTGGACTAGAGAGTACAATGAGCAGTTCTTC.

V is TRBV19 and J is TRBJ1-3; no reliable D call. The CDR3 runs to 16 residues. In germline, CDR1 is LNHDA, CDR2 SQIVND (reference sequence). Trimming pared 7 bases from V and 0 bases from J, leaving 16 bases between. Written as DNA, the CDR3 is TGTGCCAGTACTGGAGGACGAGCCTACTCTGGAAACACCATATATTTT. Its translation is CASTGGRAYSGNTIYF.

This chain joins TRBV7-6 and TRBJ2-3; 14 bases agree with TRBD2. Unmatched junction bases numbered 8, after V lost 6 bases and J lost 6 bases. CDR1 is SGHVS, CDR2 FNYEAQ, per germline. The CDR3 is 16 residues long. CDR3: CASRRLAGGPSDTQYF. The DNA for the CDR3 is TGTGCCAGCAGACGACTAGCGGGAGGGCCCTCGGATACGCAGTATTTT.

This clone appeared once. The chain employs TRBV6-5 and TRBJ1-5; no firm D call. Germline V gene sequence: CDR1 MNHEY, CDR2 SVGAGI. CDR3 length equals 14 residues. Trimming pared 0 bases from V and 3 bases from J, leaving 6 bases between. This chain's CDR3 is CASSYSQVNQPQHF. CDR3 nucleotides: TGTGCCAGCAGTTACTCCCAGGTCAATCAGCCCCAGCATTTT.

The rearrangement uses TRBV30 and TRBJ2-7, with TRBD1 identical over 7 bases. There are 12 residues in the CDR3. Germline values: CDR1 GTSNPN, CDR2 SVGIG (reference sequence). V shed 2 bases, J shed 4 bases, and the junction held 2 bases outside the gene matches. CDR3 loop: CAWSPGGYEQYF. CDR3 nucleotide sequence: TGTGCCTGGAGTCCAGGGGGATACGAGCAGTACTTC.

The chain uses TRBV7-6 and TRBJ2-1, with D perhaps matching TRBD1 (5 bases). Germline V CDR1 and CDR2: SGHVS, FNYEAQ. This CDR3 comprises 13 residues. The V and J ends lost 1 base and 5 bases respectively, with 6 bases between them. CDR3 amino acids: CASSLEGDNEQFF. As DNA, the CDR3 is TGTGCCAGCAGCTTAGAAGGGGACAATGAGCAGTTCTTC.